The T cell receptor beta chain described here comes from a study of control samples from healthy donors and cancer patients. This table comes from immunoSEQ multiplex PCR, and its TCRdb copy is limited to in-frame clones, with some not included. This sample has fewer than 120,000 clones, with 88% found just once. Trimming pared 4 bases from V and 2 bases from J, leaving 9 bases between. Germline assignment: CDR1 GTSNPN and CDR2 SVGIG (reference sequence). There are 13 residues in the CDR3. This sequence originates from a woman aged 60-75 years with lung cancer. Sequencing was done on a sample of PBMCs. The chain has TRBV30 and TRBJ1-3, with D perhaps TRBD1 (5 bases). The DNA of the CDR3 is TGTGCCTGGACAGGGATGCCTGGAAACACCATATATTTT. This encodes CAWTGMPGNTIYF.